The rows below give T cell receptor beta chains drawn from one sample of a study of blood T cell repertoires in COVID-19. Some clones are missing from TCRdb's copy, which holds only in-frame ones; the method was immunoSEQ multiplex PCR. The repertoire holds roughly 130,000 clones, with about nine tenths as singletons. The source material was peripheral blood. The receptors come from a man aged 60 to 75 with COVID-19, enrolled during active disease. Each CDR3 is given with its conserved first and last residue.

v_call cdr3_aa
TRBV2 CASSVSRNQPQHF
TRBV5-1 CASRSGGTWETQYF
TRBV18 CASSPGQGRDYGYTF
TRBV30 CAWNRGGYTF
TRBV28 CASSPTDRGNQPQHF
TRBV7-9 CASSLGVQGGTDTQYF
TRBV15 CATSRGGQGATEAFF
TRBV6-2/TRBV6-3 CASSYEGGAYNEQFF
TRBV10-3 CAISSPTGRTPYEQYF
TRBV6-5 CASSYQDSGNTIYF
TRBV9 CASSPSGTDYGYTF
TRBV5-4 CASSGGQGAGETQYF
TRBV11-2 CASSLTTGGSGNTGELFF
TRBV12-5 CASGFSPGTGGPYSYNEQFF
TRBV5-4 CAWGTFPEAFF
TRBV5-4 CASSLAGGQEIFGEQYF
TRBV19 CASTGGLNTGELFF
TRBV19 CASSIETSGTYNEQFF
TRBV5-1 CASSLLGREGLRTDTQYF
TRBV5-8 CASSSGTPYGYTF
TRBV5-1 CASSLDGERYEQYF
TRBV24-1 CATSINNGLANTGELFF
TRBV19 CASRGEDGGTDTQYF
TRBV24-1 CATSDLKLNTGELFF
TRBV12-5 CASGTQGVYGYTF
TRBV3-1/TRBV3-2 CASSPSGSNYNEQFF
TRBV5-1 CASSLSLVGRGSPYEQYF
TRBV11-2 CASSPAGGGTEAFF
TRBV10-3 CAISESRWTGGSNQPQHF
TRBV18 CASSPDSSYGYTF
TRBV7-3 CASSLNRNTEAFF
TRBV5-1 CASSLGQGLSGANVLTF
TRBV6-5 CASSSRSQGGGYTF
TRBV6-6 CASSKQESEAFF
TRBV9 CASSASGQYQETQYF
TRBV5-8 CASSLGTGPNTEAFF
TRBV28 CASSAEQGAKNIQYF
TRBV18 CASSPGAGSGMNTEAFF
TRBV7-9 CASSITGMGNTIYF
TRBV2 CASTGGRRHNEKLFF
TRBV9 CASSVAGEGEKLFF
TRBV3-1/TRBV3-2 CASSHDRDFGSKQYF
TRBV15 CATAGVVSNQPQHF
TRBV15 CATSREEGVYEQYF
TRBV29-1 CSVGGQGTYEQYF
TRBV19 CASSTPGQGNYGYTF